These 16 T cell receptor beta chains were sequenced from one sample in a study of blood T cell repertoires in COVID-19. Sequencing used immunoSEQ multiplex PCR; TCRdb keeps in-frame clones, though not all of them. This table has some 140,000 clones, roughly 80% appearing once. What was sequenced was peripheral blood. The receptors derive from a woman aged 60-75 years with acute or convalescent COVID-19.

The sample holds a few counts of this clone. The chain uses TRBV6-1 and TRBJ1-1, with TRBD1 as a possible D gene (6 bases). The CDR3 runs to 15 residues. Germline CDR1 MNHNS, CDR2 SASEGT. The germline V and J ends were trimmed by 3 bases and 7 bases, with 18 bases remaining between them. In DNA form, the CDR3 reads TGTGCCAGCAGTGACCCGGCGGGGGCGCTACATGAAGCTTTCTTT. Its protein is CASSDPAGALHEAFF.

V usage is TRBV18 and J usage is TRBJ1-5; TRBD1 might be the D (5 bases). Trimming stripped 0 bases from V and 1 base from J, with 10 bases between. The CDR3 is 16 residues long. Germline CDR1 and CDR2: KGHSH and LQKENI. Here the CDR3 reads CASSPPDKTSNQPQHF. The CDR3 coding sequence is TGTGCCAGCTCACCACCGGACAAGACAAGCAATCAGCCCCAGCATTTT.

The V gene is TRBV27, the J gene TRBJ1-5, with unresolved D. The CDR3 runs to 13 residues. The germline V gene encodes CDR1 MNHEY and CDR2 SMNVEV (reference sequence). Trimming took off 0 bases at V and 5 bases at J, with 5 bases between the two ends. CDR3 coding DNA: TGTGCCAGCAGTTTATCCCTAGATCAGCCCCAGCATTTT. Amino acid sequence: CASSLSLDQPQHF.

The chain couples TRBV24-1 to TRBJ1-2, with 8 bases aligning to TRBD1. The V gene's germline CDR1 is KGHDR and CDR2 SFDVKD. This CDR3 spans 15 amino acids. J lost 0 bases, V lost 4 bases, and 3 bases had no gene match. CDR3 DNA: TGTGCCACCAGTGACCCGACAGGGGCTAACTATGGCTACACCTTC. Translated, it gives CATSDPTGANYGYTF.

This clone was recorded a few times. The chain couples TRBV7-8 to TRBJ1-2; no definite D call. The CDR3 loop spans 15 amino acids. CDR1 is SGHVS and CDR2 is FQNEAQ in the germline V gene. The V end lost 3 bases, the J end lost 2 bases, and 13 bases lay between the germline ends. The CDR3 region has the DNA TGTGCCAGCAGCTTGTCCGGGTTCCGAAACTATGGCTACACCTTC. Its translation is CASSLSGFRNYGYTF.

The rearrangement joins TRBV2 to TRBJ2-3; TRBD2 is a possible D gene (6 bases). V gave up 4 bases and J gave up 1 base, with 9 bases separating them. The V gene's germline CDR1 is SNHLY and CDR2 FYNNEI. CDR3 length equals 14 residues. CDR3 nucleotides: TGTGCCAGCAGTGTGGCTAGCGGCACAGATACGCAGTATTTT. It yields the protein CASSVASGTDTQYF.

Only one count was recorded for this clone. The chain carries TRBV6-5 and TRBJ2-1, with 11 bases identical to TRBD2. The CDR3 is made up of 15 amino acids. Germline CDR1 reads MNHEY; CDR2 reads SVGAGI. Germline trimming cut 5 bases from V and 4 bases from J; bases unmatched to any gene: 4. The CDR3 region is CASSPIAGGYNEQFF. CDR3 sequence (DNA): TGTGCCAGCAGTCCCATAGCGGGGGGGTACAATGAGCAGTTCTTC.

This chain joins TRBV18 and TRBJ2-7; 9 nucleotides align to TRBD1. Per germline, CDR1 KGHSH and CDR2 LQKENI. This CDR3 spans 15 amino acids. Trimming cost V 1 base and J 5 bases; bases outside gene matches: 6. As DNA, the CDR3 is TGTGCCAGCTCACCACTCGGACAGGGGAAAAACGAGCAGTACTTC. Protein: CASSPLGQGKNEQYF.

This rearrangement joins TRBV2 to TRBJ2-2; 8 positions agree with TRBD1. The junction had 3 bases not matched to a gene; V was cut back by 2 bases and J by 4 bases. Looked up from germline, CDR1 is SNHLY and CDR2 is FYNNEI. This CDR3 has 15 residues. The CDR3 loop reads CASSERGTGTGELFF. Here the CDR3 DNA reads TGTGCCAGCAGTGAAAGGGGGACAGGCACCGGGGAGCTGTTTTTT. The full variable domain, its missing parts supplied by reference TRBV2 and TRBJ2-2, is EPEVTQTPSHQVTQMGQEVILRCVPISNHLYFYWYRQILGQKVEFLVSFYNNEISEKSEIFDDQFSVERPDGSNFTLKIRSTKLEDSAMYFCASSERGTGTGELFFGEGSRLTVL.

The genes are TRBV5-8 and TRBJ2-7; 11 positions agree with TRBD1. Losses at the gene ends were 3 bases for V and 9 bases for J; bases not matched to a gene: 11. CDR3 length equals 15 residues. The V gene's germline CDR1 is SGHTS and CDR2 YDEGEE. The chain's CDR3 is CASSSWTGGNSGQYV. The CDR3 nucleotides are TGTGCCAGCAGCTCCTGGACAGGGGGCAACTCCGGGCAGTACGTC.

V is TRBV4-2 and J is TRBJ2-3; D remains ambiguous. Germline V gene sequence: CDR1 LGHNA, CDR2 YNFKEQ. This CDR3 has 14 residues. The V and J ends lost 1 base and 0 bases respectively, with 5 bases between them. The chain's CDR3 is CASSQGVSTDTQYF. CDR3 DNA: TGTGCCAGCAGCCAAGGAGTGAGCACAGATACGCAGTATTTT.

The rearrangement joins TRBV10-2 to TRBJ1-2; 8 nucleotides line up with TRBD1. The CDR3 loop spans 13 amino acids. Germline CDR1 is WSHSY and CDR2 is SAAADI. V gave up 3 bases and J gave up 6 bases; unmatched junction bases: 3. The CDR3 DNA is TGCGCCAGCAGTGATCCGGACAGGGATGGCTACACCTTC. As protein: CASSDPDRDGYTF.

The chain couples TRBV6-1 to TRBJ2-7, with TRBD1 matching over 8 bases. This CDR3 spans 15 amino acids. Per germline, CDR1 MNHNS and CDR2 SASEGT. J was trimmed by 4 bases and V by 3 bases; bases with no gene match: 8. This CDR3 is CASSEVGTGKYEQYV. The CDR3 DNA is TGTGCCAGCAGTGAGGTTGGGACAGGCAAATACGAGCAGTACGTC.

This clone occurred a few times. The chain couples TRBV5-6 to TRBJ1-2; no firm D call. The V gene lost 4 bases and the J gene lost 2 bases, with 18 bases spanning the gap. The CDR3 spans 16 residues. Germline assignment: CDR1 SGHDT and CDR2 YYEEEE. CDR3 DNA: TGTGCCAGCAGCACTAGCCCCAGATTGCCCAACTATGGCTACACCTTC. It specifies CASSTSPRLPNYGYTF.

This clone is a singleton in its sample. The rearrangement joins TRBV28 to TRBJ1-2; D gene ambiguous. Trimming took off 7 bases at V and 4 bases at J, with 13 bases between the two ends. The CDR3 consists of 13 residues. Germline V gives CDR1 MDHEN, CDR2 SYDVKM. In DNA form, the CDR3 reads TGTGCCAGCACCCAAACAGTGGGCTATGGCTACACCTTC. Its translation: CASTQTVGYGYTF.

The chain employs TRBV2 and TRBJ1-1; 9 bases align to TRBD1. V trimming: 5 bases; J trimming: 5 bases; junction bases outside the gene matches: 9. The CDR3 runs 15 residues. The V gene's germline CDR1 is SNHLY and CDR2 FYNNEI. The DNA of the CDR3 is TGTGCCAGCAGTTATACAGGGACAGGGCGGACTGAAGCTTTCTTT. It translates to CASSYTGTGRTEAFF.